The clone carrying this T cell receptor (beta chain) has at least ten counts. This record belongs to a study of read filtering for tumor transcriptome and immune sequencing. Molecular barcoded adaptors covering alpha/delta and beta/gamma chains were used on roughly 400 ng RNA. TCRdb processed the reads anew with MiXCR; each CDR3 protein has one entry. This table holds 75,000 to 95,000 distinct CDR3 sequences, 20% to 25% found once. The material sequenced was a population of CD138-negative cells sorted from bone marrow. The TCR sequence derives from a donor aged 40 or older with multiple myeloma.

The CDR3 reads CASNNYVTPQDQPQHF. Here the CDR3 DNA reads TGTGCCAGCAACAACTACGTGACCCCCCAAGATCAGCCCCAGCATTTT. This chain uses TRBV28 with TRBJ1-5; no firm D call. Trimming shortened V by 7 bases and J by 5 bases, and 21 bases separated the two germline ends. Germline V gives CDR1 MDHEN, CDR2 SYDVKM. The CDR3 extends over 16 amino acids.